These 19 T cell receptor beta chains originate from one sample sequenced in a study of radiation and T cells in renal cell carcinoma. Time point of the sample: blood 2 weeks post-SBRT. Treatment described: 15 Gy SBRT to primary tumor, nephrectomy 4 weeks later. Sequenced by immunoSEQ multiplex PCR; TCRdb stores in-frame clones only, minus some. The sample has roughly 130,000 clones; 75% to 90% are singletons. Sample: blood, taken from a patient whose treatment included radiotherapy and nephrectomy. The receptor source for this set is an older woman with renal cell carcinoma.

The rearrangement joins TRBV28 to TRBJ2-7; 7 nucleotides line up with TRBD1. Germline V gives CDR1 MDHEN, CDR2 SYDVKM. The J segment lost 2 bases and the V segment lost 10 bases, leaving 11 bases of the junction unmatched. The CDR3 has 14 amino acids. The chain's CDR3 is CAILSGGSTYEQYF. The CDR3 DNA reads TGTGCCATACTCTCAGGGGGAAGCACCTACGAGCAGTACTTC.

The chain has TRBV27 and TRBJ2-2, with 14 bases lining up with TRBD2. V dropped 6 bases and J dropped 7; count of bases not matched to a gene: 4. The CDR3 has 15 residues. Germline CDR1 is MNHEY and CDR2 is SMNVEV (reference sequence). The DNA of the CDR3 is TGTGCCAGCAGGACTAGCGGGAGGGCCGACGGGGAGCTGTTTTTT. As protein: CASRTSGRADGELFF.

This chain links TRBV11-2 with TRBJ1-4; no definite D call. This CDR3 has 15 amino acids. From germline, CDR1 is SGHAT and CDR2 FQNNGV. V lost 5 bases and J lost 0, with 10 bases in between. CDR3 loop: CASSPTPATNEKLFF. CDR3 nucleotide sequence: TGTGCCAGCAGCCCTACTCCTGCAACTAATGAAAAACTGTTTTTT.

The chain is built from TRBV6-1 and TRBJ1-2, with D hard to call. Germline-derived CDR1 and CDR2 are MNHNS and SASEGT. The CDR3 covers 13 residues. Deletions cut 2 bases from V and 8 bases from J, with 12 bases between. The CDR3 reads CASSEIDTRGYTF. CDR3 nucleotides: TGTGCCAGCAGTGAAATCGACACGCGGGGCTACACCTTC.

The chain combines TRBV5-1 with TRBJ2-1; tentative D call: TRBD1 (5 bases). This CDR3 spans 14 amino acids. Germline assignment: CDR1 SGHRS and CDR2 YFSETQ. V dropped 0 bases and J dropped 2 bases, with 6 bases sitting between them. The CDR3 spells CASSLGQPYNEQFF. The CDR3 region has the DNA TGCGCCAGCAGCTTGGGACAGCCCTACAATGAGCAGTTCTTC.

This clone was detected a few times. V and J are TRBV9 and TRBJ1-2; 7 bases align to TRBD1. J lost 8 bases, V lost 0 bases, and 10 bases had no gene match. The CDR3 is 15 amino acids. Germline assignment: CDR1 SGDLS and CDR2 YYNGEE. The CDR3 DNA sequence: TGTGCCAGCAGCGTAGCTGGACAGGAGAGAGGAGGCTACACCTTC. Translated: CASSVAGQERGGYTF.

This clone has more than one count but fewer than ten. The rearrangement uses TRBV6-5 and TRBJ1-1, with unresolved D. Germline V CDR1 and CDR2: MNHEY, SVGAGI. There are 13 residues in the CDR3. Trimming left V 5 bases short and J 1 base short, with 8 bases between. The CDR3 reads CASSPLTNTEAFF. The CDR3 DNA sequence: TGTGCCAGCAGTCCACTCACGAACACTGAAGCTTTCTTT.

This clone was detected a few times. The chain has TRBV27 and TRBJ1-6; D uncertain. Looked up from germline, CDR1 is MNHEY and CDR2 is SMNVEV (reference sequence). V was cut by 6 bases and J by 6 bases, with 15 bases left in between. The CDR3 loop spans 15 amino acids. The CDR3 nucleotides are TGTGCCAGCAGATTAGGGCTTCCAGTTAATTCACCCCTCCACTTT. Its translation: CASRLGLPVNSPLHF.

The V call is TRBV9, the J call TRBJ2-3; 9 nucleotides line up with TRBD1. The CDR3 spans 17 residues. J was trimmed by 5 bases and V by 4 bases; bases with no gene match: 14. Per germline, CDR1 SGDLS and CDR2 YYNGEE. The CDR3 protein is CASSPEEGVGQGDTQYF. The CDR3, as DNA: TGTGCCAGCAGCCCCGAGGAGGGGGTGGGACAGGGAGATACGCAGTATTTT.

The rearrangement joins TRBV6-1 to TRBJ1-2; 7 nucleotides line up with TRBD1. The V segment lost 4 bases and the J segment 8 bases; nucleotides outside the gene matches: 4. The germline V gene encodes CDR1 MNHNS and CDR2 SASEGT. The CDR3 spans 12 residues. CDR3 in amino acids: CASSVGGYGYTF. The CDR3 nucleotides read TGTGCCAGCAGTGTAGGGGGCTACGGCTACACCTTC.

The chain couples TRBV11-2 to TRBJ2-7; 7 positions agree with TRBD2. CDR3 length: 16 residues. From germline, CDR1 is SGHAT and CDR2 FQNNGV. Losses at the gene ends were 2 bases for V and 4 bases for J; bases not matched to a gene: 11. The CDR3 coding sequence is TGTGCCAGCAGCTTAACAGCCGCTAGCGGACTATACGAGCAGTACTTC. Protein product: CASSLTAASGLYEQYF.

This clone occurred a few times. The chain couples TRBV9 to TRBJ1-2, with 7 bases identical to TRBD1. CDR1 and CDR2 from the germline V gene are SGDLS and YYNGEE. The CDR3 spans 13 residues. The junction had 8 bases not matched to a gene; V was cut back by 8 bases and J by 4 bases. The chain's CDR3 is CARLDRESYGYTF. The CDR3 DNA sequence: TGTGCCAGGCTCGACAGGGAGTCCTATGGCTACACCTTC.

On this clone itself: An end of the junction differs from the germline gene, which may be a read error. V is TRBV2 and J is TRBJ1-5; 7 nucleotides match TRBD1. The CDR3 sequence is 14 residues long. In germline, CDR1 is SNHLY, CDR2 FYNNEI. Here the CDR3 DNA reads TGTGCCAGCAGAGAAGGGACAGCCAATCAGCCCCAGCATTTT. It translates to CASREGTANQPQHF.

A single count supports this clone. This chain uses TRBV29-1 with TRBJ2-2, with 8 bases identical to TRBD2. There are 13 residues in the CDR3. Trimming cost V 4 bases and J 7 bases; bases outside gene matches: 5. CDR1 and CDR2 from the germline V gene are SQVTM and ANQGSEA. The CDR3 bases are TGCAGCGTTGTAACTAGCGGAGGCGGGGAGCTGTTTTTT. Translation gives CSVVTSGGGELFF.

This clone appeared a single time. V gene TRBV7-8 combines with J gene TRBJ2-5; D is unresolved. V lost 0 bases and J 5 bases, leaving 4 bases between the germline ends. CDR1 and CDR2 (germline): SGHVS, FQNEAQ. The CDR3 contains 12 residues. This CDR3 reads CASSLALETQYF. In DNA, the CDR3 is TGTGCCAGCAGCTTAGCGCTTGAGACCCAGTACTTC.

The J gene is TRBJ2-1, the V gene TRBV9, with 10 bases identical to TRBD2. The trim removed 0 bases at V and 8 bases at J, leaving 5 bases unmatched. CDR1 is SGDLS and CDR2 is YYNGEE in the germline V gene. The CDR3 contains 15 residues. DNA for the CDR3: TGTGCCAGCAGCGTAGATGCTCTAGCGGGGGATGAGCAGTTCTTC. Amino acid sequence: CASSVDALAGDEQFF.

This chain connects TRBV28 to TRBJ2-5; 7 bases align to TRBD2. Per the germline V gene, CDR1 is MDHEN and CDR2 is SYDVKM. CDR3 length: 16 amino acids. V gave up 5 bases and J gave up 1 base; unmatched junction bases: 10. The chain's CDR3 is CASSPGGGGRQETQYF. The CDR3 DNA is TGTGCCAGCAGTCCCGGAGGCGGGGGACGCCAAGAGACCCAGTACTTC.

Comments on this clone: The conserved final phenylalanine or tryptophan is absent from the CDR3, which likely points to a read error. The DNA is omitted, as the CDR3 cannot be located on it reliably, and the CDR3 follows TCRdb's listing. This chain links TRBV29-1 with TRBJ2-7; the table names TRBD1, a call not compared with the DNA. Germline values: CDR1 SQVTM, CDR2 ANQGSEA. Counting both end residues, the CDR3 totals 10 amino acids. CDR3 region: CSALSGHLPP.

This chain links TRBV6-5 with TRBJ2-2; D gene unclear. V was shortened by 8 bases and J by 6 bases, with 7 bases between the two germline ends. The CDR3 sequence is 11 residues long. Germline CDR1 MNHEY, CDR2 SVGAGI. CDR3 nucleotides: TGTGCCAGCTCGATGGCCGGGGAGCTGTTTTTT. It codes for CASSMAGELFF.